This T cell receptor (beta chain) was sequenced in a study of CD8+CD57+ T cells in acquired aplastic anemia (dated by TCRdb to the late 2010s). For the study in its entirety: On average, sorted CD4+ and CD8+ cells yielded around 3.5 ug of extracted DNA, with a range of about 0.19 to 30 ug. CD8+CD57+ expansion was defined as a frequency above the mean frequency observed in healthy subjects. What the study reported, not specific to this receptor: No significant difference in CD8+ Simpson's diversity was found between patients and healthy controls (P=0.060). Twenty-nine CD8+ CDR3 sequences were shared between patients and controls but appeared highly expressed in patients and within their immunodominant clones.

The patients picked for sequencing were ones in whom flow cytometry had shown an expansion of CD8+CD57+ cells. Every patient had severe acquired aplastic anemia, diagnosed using the International Study of Aplastic Anemia and Agranulocytosis and Camitta criteria. Patients had received no therapy at the time of blood sampling. The study deep-sequenced TCR repertoires of sorted CD4+ and CD8+ blood T cells from severe aplastic anemia patients and healthy subjects. Patients were enrolled in the USA under clinicaltrials.gov protocols 00001620, 01623167, 00001397, 00071045, 00081523 and 00961064. Ficoll-Paque density gradient centrifugation was used to isolate peripheral blood mononuclear cells. Before DNA was extracted, CD4+ and CD8+ T cells were sorted using either FACS or magnetic beads. As concerns this clonotype: The specificity of this receptor is unknown. No clone much larger than this one lies a single base away; base qualities are absent.

TCR beta VDJ combination and CDR3 sequence profiling used genomic DNA as the template. An Illumina HiSeq 2000 was used for TCR repertoire sequencing. For the original study's pipeline: TRBV/TRBJ rearrangement plots, CDR3 size and DJ length profiles, and Simpson's diversity index were used to evaluate the repertoires. The most abundant DNA sequence in the deep sequencing data was defined as the immunodominant clone. CDR3 amino acid sequences were screened for sharing across subjects and were compared with published repertoires and the VDJdb database. TCRdb trimmed the raw reads at Q25, called clones with MiXCR and kept productive beta chains. Here each entry gathers all rows of one CDR3 protein and keeps the most common genes and DNA. The V and J calls follow TCRdb's processing rather than the paper's. This sample is represented by about 470,000 distinct CDR3 sequences; roughly 34% of them were singletons. Nearly 0.85% of the sample belongs to the ten largest clones.

CDR1 and CDR2 were assigned from the germline V gene (reference sequence) as SEHNR and FQNEAQ. V loses 1 base at its end and J loses 8 bases; junction bases beyond the gene matches: 7. There are 15 amino acids in the CDR3, from cysteine to phenylalanine inclusive. This entry keeps only the CDR3 DNA: 45 bases, framed from base 1. This TCR was sampled from a human donor with aplastic anemia. The chain employs TRBV7-9 and TRBJ2-1; TRBD2 fits 8 bases in the junction. Sequences were obtained from sorted CD4+, CD8+, or CD8+CD57+ T cells (not recorded which) from PBMCs. The DNA sequence is TGTGCCAGCAGCTTAGAGGCGGGGGGTGTTTATGAGCAGTTCTTC. Translated, it gives CASSLEAGGVYEQFF.